This T cell receptor beta chain was identified during a study of CD8 T cells in Susac syndrome. It was with random hexamers that 0.5 to 1 ug RNA was reverse transcribed. One entry per CDR3 protein, called by TCRdb with MiXCR from the immunoSEQ multiplex PCR reads. This table holds some 110,000 distinct CDR3 sequences, about 95% found once. Losses at the gene ends were 6 bases for V and 7 bases for J; bases not matched to a gene: 10. The CDR3 extends over 14 amino acids. This sequence originates from a human donor in good health. The chain carries TRBV12-3 or TRBV12-4 and TRBJ2-7, with 9 bases matching TRBD1. Sequencing was carried out using CD4+ T cells from PBMCs. The CDR3, as DNA: TGTGCCAGCAGAGGACAGGGGACCCTGAGGGAGCAGTACTTC. Protein product: CASRGQGTLREQYF.